The 13 T cell receptor beta chains below all came from one sample that was sequenced in a study of T cell repertoires in cytomegalovirus infection. No antigen is known for these receptors. TCRdb analysed the reads with MiXCR anew, one entry per CDR3 protein. The table includes about 78,000 distinct CDR3 sequences, roughly 39% detected once. The specimen comprised CD8+ T cells from cultured PBMCs, sampled from culture after CMV antigen stimulation. Receptors originate from a human donor in good health (CMV status not recorded). Some clones in this sample may be carry-over from other donors' samples.

This clonotype occurred a few times. V gene TRBV7-2 combines with J gene TRBJ2-7, with D tentatively TRBD2 (5 bases). Trimming cost V 1 base and J 6 bases, with 7 bases left between them. CDR3 size: 12 residues. Germline V gives CDR1 SGHTA, CDR2 FQGNSA. CDR3 coding DNA: TGTGCCAGCAGCTTAGGAGGGTCCGAGCAGTACTTC. As protein: CASSLGGSEQYF.

The chain is built from TRBV7-9 and TRBJ1-6, with TRBD1 identical over 7 bases. With V trimmed by 5 bases and J by 6 bases, 7 bases remained unmatched. Germline V gene data show CDR1 as SEHNR and CDR2 as FQNEAQ (reference sequence). The CDR3 loop spans 15 amino acids. CDR3 sequence (DNA): TGTGCCAGCAGCCCGCCGGGACAGTTTAATTCACCCCTCCACTTT. Translating gives CASSPPGQFNSPLHF.

The V and J genes are TRBV7-8 and TRBJ2-7; 7 bases fit TRBD1. Germline V lookup: CDR1 SGHVS, CDR2 FQNEAQ. The ends lost 5 bases at V and 2 bases at J; junction bases unmatched: 3. This CDR3 is 13 amino acids long. CDR3 in DNA: TGTGCCAGCAGCCGGGACAGAACCTACGAGCAGTACTTC. It specifies CASSRDRTYEQYF.

This chain uses TRBV6-2 or TRBV6-3 with TRBJ2-1; 8 bases agree with TRBD2. There are 14 residues in the CDR3. Germline-derived CDR1 and CDR2 are MNHEY and SVGEGT. Trimming cost V 10 bases and J 0 bases; bases outside gene matches: 5. CDR3 sequence: CATTGTSSYNEQFF. DNA of the CDR3: TGTGCCACCACCGGGACTAGCTCCTACAATGAGCAGTTCTTC.

The chain recombines TRBV6-2 or TRBV6-3 with TRBJ2-7; 8 nucleotides agree with TRBD1. The CDR3 runs 16 residues. V gave up 5 bases and J gave up 5 bases; unmatched junction bases: 14. Germline assignment: CDR1 MNHEY and CDR2 SVGEGT. The CDR3 sequence is CASSVSRQGLSDEQYF. CDR3 nucleotide sequence: TGTGCCAGCAGTGTATCGAGACAGGGGCTTTCCGACGAGCAGTACTTC.

The CDR3 DNA reads TGTGCCAGCAGCTTAGCCCCGGGACAGACGAACACTGAAGCTTTCTTT. Translation gives CASSLAPGQTNTEAFF. The chain couples TRBV7-6 to TRBJ1-1, with 7 bases identical to TRBD1. Germline V lookup: CDR1 SGHVS, CDR2 FNYEAQ. The CDR3 is 16 amino acids. Trimming took 0 bases from V and 1 from J; bases not matched to a gene: 5.

This chain joins TRBV9 and TRBJ1-2; TRBD1 matches at 7 bases. Germline V gene lookup returns CDR1 SGDLS and CDR2 YYNGEE. The CDR3 runs to 11 residues. Unmatched junction bases numbered 0, after V lost 4 bases and J lost 6 bases. This CDR3 reads CASSQGDGYTF. CDR3 coding DNA: TGTGCCAGCAGCCAGGGGGATGGCTACACCTTC.

The gene calls are TRBV27 and TRBJ1-1, with D perhaps matching TRBD1 (6 bases). The germline CDR1 and CDR2 sequences are MNHEY and SMNVEV (reference sequence). The CDR3 is 14 amino acids. V was shortened by 6 bases and J by 7 bases, with 18 bases between the two germline ends. The CDR3 here is CASSLRRGGGEAFF. In nucleotides, the CDR3 is TGTGCCAGCAGCCTCCGAAGGGGGGGGGGTGAAGCTTTCTTT.

This clonotype was seen a few times. This chain's CDR3 is CASSPDRGRYEQYF. The DNA of the CDR3 is TGTGCCAGCAGCCCGGACAGGGGGCGGTACGAGCAGTACTTC. This chain connects TRBV7-2 to TRBJ2-7; the match to TRBD1 covers 11 bases. CDR3 size: 14 residues. CDR1 and CDR2 from the germline V gene are SGHTA and FQGNSA. The ends lost 5 bases at V and 4 bases at J; junction bases unmatched: 4.

The rearrangement joins TRBV7-9 to TRBJ1-2; no clear D gene. V was cut by 2 bases and J by 2 bases, with 15 bases left in between. There are 16 residues in the CDR3. CDR1 is SEHNR, CDR2 FQNEAQ, per germline (reference sequence). In DNA form, the CDR3 reads TGTGCCAGCAGCTTATTCGATCCGGAGAGGAACTATGGCTACACCTTC. This translates into CASSLFDPERNYGYTF.

This rearrangement joins TRBV3-1 to TRBJ2-2; perhaps TRBD1 as D (6 bases). The germline V and J ends were trimmed by 4 bases and 0 bases, with 9 bases remaining between them. In germline, CDR1 is LGHDT, CDR2 YNNKEL (reference sequence). This CDR3 contains 15 residues. CDR3 amino acids: CASSLGQTNTGELFF. CDR3 coding DNA: TGTGCCAGCAGCCTCGGACAGACGAACACCGGGGAGCTGTTTTTT.

This clonotype occurred a few times. The chain uses TRBV7-6 and TRBJ2-7; D possibly corresponds to TRBD2 (5 bases). The germline V gene encodes CDR1 SGHVS and CDR2 FNYEAQ. Trimming pared 2 bases from V and 0 bases from J, leaving 8 bases between. The CDR3 runs to 14 residues. The CDR3 loop is CASSLPGNSYEQYF. CDR3 nucleotide sequence: TGTGCCAGCAGCTTACCCGGGAACTCCTACGAGCAGTACTTC.

V and J are TRBV15 and TRBJ1-5, with 7 bases lining up with TRBD1. CDR3 length equals 17 residues. The V gene end was trimmed by 1 base and the J gene end by 0 bases; junction bases not matched to a gene: 6. Germline lookup yields CDR1 LNHNV and CDR2 YYDKDF (reference sequence). The CDR3 sequence is CATSRGRGQNSNQPQHF. CDR3 in DNA: TGTGCCACCAGCAGAGGAAGGGGACAGAATAGCAATCAGCCCCAGCATTTT.